Following are 5 T cell receptor beta chains from one sample sequenced in a study of neurological immune-mediated disorders. Using its own MiXCR run on the 5' RACE reads, TCRdb lists one record per CDR3 protein. The sample has some 48,000 distinct CDR3 sequences, approximately 14% seen once. Described time point: longitudinal time-point 2. The sequencing sample was made of PBMCs. The receptors were sampled from a male donor with HTLV-1-associated myelopathy (HAM/TSP).

This clonotype has only a few counts. The chain recombines TRBV6-2 or TRBV6-3 with TRBJ2-1; weak D call: TRBD1 (5 bases). The CDR3 is 14 amino acids. V lost 6 bases and J 3 bases, leaving 12 bases between the germline ends. Germline CDR1 and CDR2: MNHEY and SVGEGT. This chain's CDR3 is CASSPLQGYNEQFF. In nucleotides, the CDR3 is TGTGCCAGCAGCCCACTCCAGGGCTACAATGAGCAGTTCTTC.

This clonotype was seen a handful of times. The chain uses TRBV7-9 and TRBJ1-3; D is unclear. CDR3 length: 16 residues. V lost 1 base to trimming and J lost 0 bases, with 10 bases between them. Germline CDR1 is SEHNR and CDR2 is FQNEAQ (reference sequence). Here the CDR3 reads CASSLGLMSSGNTIYF. CDR3 nucleotide sequence: TGTGCCAGCAGCTTAGGTCTGATGAGCTCTGGAAACACCATATATTTT.

Of note for this clonotype: A much larger clonotype is one base distant, so this may be a read error. The J gene is TRBJ2-7, the V gene TRBV20-1; TRBD1 agrees at 10 bases. The CDR3 is made up of 15 amino acids. Germline assignment: CDR1 DFQATT and CDR2 SNEGSKA (reference sequence). V lost 3 bases to trimming and J lost 3 bases; unmatched junction nucleotides: 8. Written as DNA, the CDR3 is TGCAGTGCTAGCCATAGGACAGGGGGAGGCTACGAGCAGTACTTC. Its protein product is CSASHRTGGGYEQYF.

This clonotype was counted at least ten times. The chain has TRBV10-3 and TRBJ1-5; 7 bases map to TRBD1. CDR1 ENHRY and CDR2 SYGVKD come from the germline V gene. The ends lost 0 bases at V and 11 bases at J; junction bases unmatched: 13. CDR3 size: 16 residues. The DNA for the CDR3 is TGTGCCATCAGTGAGTCTTATTCGACAGGGTCCTTGGCCCAGCATTTT. It encodes CAISESYSTGSLAQHF.

This clonotype was counted many times. This CDR3 is CASSPGSGRGSSYEQYF. The CDR3 region has the DNA TGTGCCAGCAGCCCTGGCTCCGGGCGGGGGAGCTCCTACGAGCAGTACTTC. The V call is TRBV12-3 or TRBV12-4, the J call TRBJ2-7; 7 bases align to TRBD2. V shed 6 bases, J shed 0 bases, and the junction held 14 bases outside the gene matches. The CDR3 is 17 amino acids.